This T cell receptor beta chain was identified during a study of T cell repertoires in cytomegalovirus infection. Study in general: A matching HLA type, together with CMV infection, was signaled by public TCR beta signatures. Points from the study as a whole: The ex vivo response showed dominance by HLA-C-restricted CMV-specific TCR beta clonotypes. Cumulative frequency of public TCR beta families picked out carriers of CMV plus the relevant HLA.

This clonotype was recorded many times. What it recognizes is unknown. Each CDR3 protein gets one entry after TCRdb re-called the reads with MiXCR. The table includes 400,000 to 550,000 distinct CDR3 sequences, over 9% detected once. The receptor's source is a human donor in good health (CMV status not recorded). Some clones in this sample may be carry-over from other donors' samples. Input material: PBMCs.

The DNA for the CDR3 is TGTGCCACCAGCAGAGATCTCGGACAGCATAACGAGCAGTACTTC. This sequence encodes CATSRDLGQHNEQYF. The gene calls are TRBV15 and TRBJ2-7, with D possibly being TRBD1 (6 bases). The CDR3 loop spans 15 amino acids. Germline CDR1 LNHNV, CDR2 YYDKDF (reference sequence). Trimming took 0 bases from V and 5 from J, leaving 14 bases between them.